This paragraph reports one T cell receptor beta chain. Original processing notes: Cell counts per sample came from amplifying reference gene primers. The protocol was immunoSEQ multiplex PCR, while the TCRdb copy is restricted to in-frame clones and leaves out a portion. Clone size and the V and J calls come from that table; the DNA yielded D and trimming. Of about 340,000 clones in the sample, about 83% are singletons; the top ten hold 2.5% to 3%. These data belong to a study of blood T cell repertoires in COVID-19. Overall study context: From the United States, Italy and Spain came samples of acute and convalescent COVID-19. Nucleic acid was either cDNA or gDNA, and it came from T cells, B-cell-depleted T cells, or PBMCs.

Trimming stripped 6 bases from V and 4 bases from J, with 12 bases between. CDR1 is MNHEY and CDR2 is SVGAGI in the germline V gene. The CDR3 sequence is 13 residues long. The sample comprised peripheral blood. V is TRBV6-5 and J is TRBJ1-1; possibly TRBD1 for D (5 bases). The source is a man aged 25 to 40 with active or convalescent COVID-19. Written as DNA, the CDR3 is TGTGCCAGCAGAATAGACAGAGGCACTGAAGCTTTCTTT. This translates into CASRIDRGTEAFF.